This T cell receptor beta chain was documented in a study of T cell responses to AZD1222 COVID-19 vaccine. General observations from the study: Seropositive AZD1222 recipients at baseline numbered only five or six. Females outnumbered males among donors, who were mostly white British; clonal diversity was possibly underestimated. Sampling that yielded the repertoires occurred only after the peak T cell response.

Repertoires were generated with immunoSEQ multiplex PCR, while TCRdb's copy carries only in-frame clones and drops some. This table has 75,000 to 100,000 clones, about nine tenths appearing once. As to this clone: What it binds is not known.

CDR1 is GTSNPN, CDR2 SVGIG, per germline (reference sequence). V lost 1 base, J lost 2 bases, and 12 bases lay in between. CDR3 length equals 14 residues. This clonotype originated in an adult in good health. The rearrangement links TRBV30 to TRBJ2-7; tentatively, D is TRBD1 (6 bases). The source was peripheral blood, collected on day 0 of AZD1222 vaccination. CDR3 sequence (DNA): TGTGCCTGGAGTGGGGTGGGGACACCCTACGAGCAGTACTTC. Protein sequence: CAWSGVGTPYEQYF.